This TCR beta chain stems from a study of metastatic and nonmetastatic thyroid tumors. On the study more broadly: Repertoires from blood and tumor or nodule tissue of malignant and benign thyroid patients were compared.

Via MiXCR, TCRdb re-called the PCR reads. Found here are around 16,000 clones, less than 20% of them singletons; the top ten hold 15% to 20%. This clone showed up many times. All patients were untreated before thyroid surgery. Trimming took 1 base from V and 1 from J, leaving 4 bases between them. The CDR3 runs to 13 residues. The genes are TRBV12-3 or TRBV12-4 and TRBJ2-5; no reliable D call. This receptor was obtained from a female donor with papillary thyroid cancer or a benign thyroid nodule (not recorded which). Some clones in this sample may be carry-over from other donors' samples. What was sequenced was blood. This chain's CDR3 is CASSLDGQETQYF. The CDR3 nucleotides are TGTGCCAGCAGTTTAGACGGCCAAGAGACCCAGTACTTC.